This T cell receptor (beta chain) was sequenced in a study of cytomegalovirus exposure and HLA in healthy donors. Study as a whole: When 300 to 500 donors were genotyped, about 81% of them were found to fall in the Caucasian-associated ancestry cluster.

Findings of the study overall: TCR beta sequences reportedly predicted the HLA-A and HLA-B alleles of most subjects accurately. In a later analysis, common viral pathogens appeared linked to several of the most significant clusters.

PCR used 60 Vbeta primers and 13 Jbeta primers. Repertoires were generated with immunoSEQ multiplex PCR, while TCRdb's copy carries only in-frame clones and drops some. Among over 200,000 clones listed, 77% were seen once. As to this clone: As yet, its antigen is unknown. The junction departs from germline at one end; a sequencing error may be responsible.

The CDR3 is made up of 16 amino acids. Germline CDR1 MGHRA, CDR2 YSYEKL. The sequencing input was PBMCs. The chain recombines TRBV4-1 with TRBJ2-5; no clear D. This clonotype was sampled from a woman aged 60-75 years in good health and CMV-seropositive. Here the CDR3 reads CASSPRGLNNQETQYF. In nucleotides, the CDR3 is TGCGCCAGCAGCCCCCGAGGCCTCAACAACCAGGAGACCCAGTACTTC.